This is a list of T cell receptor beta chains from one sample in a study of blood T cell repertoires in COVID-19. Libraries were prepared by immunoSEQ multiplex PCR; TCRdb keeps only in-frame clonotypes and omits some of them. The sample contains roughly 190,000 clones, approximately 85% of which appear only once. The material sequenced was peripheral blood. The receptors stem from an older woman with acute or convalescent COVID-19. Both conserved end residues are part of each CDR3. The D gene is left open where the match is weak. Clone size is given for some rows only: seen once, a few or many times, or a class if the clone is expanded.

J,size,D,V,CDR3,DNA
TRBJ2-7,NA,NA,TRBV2,CASSETTGVFYEQYF,TGTGCCAGCAGTGAAACGACGGGAGTCTTCTACGAGCAGTACTTC
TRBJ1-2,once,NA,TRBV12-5,CASGPYRGSVGYTF,TGTGCTAGTGGTCCATACCGGGGGTCAGTCGGCTACACCTTC
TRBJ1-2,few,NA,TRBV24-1,CATGDTDKGYTF,TGTGCCACCGGGGACACGGACAAGGGCTACACCTTC
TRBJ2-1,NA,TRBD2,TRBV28,CASSKFSLARSYNEQFF,TGTGCCAGCAGCAAATTTTCACTAGCGCGTTCCTACAATGAGCAGTTCTTC
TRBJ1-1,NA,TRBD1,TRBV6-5,CASTGGWTEAFF,TGTGCCAGCACAGGGGGCTGGACTGAAGCTTTCTTT
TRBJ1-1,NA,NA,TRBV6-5,CASSYRRAMNTEAFF,TGTGCCAGCAGTTACCGGAGGGCCATGAACACTGAAGCTTTCTTT
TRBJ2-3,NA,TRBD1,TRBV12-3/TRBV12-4,CASSSRDRYTQYF,TGTGCCAGCAGCTCCCGGGACAGGTATACGCAGTATTTT
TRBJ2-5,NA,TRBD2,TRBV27,CASSLKGLAGGWGKQETQYF,TGTGCCAGCAGTTTAAAGGGACTAGCGGGAGGGTGGGGAAAACAAGAGACCCAGTACTTC
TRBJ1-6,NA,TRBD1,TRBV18,CASSRDRNNSPLHF,TGTGCCAGCTCACGGGACAGGAATAATTCACCCCTCCACTTT
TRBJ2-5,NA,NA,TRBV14,CASSQDQRVWETQYF,TGTGCCAGCAGCCAAGACCAGAGGGTCTGGGAGACCCAGTACTTC
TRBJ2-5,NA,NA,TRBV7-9,CASSLERGGRWETQYF,TGTGCCAGCAGCTTAGAAAGGGGTGGCAGATGGGAGACCCAGTACTTC
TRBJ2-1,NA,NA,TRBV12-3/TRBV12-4,CASSDRRYNEQFF,TGTGCCAGCAGTGACAGGCGCTACAATGAGCAGTTCTTC
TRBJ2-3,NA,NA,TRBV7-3,CASSSKRGDTQYF,TGTGCCAGCAGCTCTAAAAGGGGCGATACGCAGTATTTT
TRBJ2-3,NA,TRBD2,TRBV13,CASSLSPGLVTSSTDTQYF,TGTGCCAGCAGCTTATCCCCCGGACTAGTGACTTCTAGCACAGATACGCAGTATTTT
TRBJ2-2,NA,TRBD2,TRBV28,CASSLAGGPTGELFF,TGTGCCAGCAGTTTAGCGGGAGGGCCTACCGGGGAGCTGTTTTTT
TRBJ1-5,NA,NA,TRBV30,CAWSVQGNQPQHF,TGTGCCTGGAGTGTTCAGGGAAACCAGCCCCAGCATTTT
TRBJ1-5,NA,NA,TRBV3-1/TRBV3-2,CASSQDVGSPQHF,TGTGCCAGCAGCCAAGACGTTGGCAGTCCCCAGCATTTT